The 6 T cell receptor beta chains reported below all come from one sample, sequenced in a study of blood T cell repertoires in COVID-19. The repertoire was sequenced with immunoSEQ multiplex PCR; TCRdb's copy has only in-frame clones and lacks some. The table lists about 250,000 clones, 83% of them singletons. Sequencing was done on a sample of peripheral blood. The receptors come from an elderly man with acute or convalescent COVID-19.

V usage is TRBV19 and J usage is TRBJ2-3; 9 bases fit TRBD1. The CDR3 runs to 15 residues. Germline lookup yields CDR1 LNHDA and CDR2 SQIVND (reference sequence). V was pared by 5 bases and J by 5 bases, with 8 bases of the junction left unmatched. CDR3 loop: CASSHRTGDKDTQYF. The CDR3 bases are TGTGCCAGTAGTCACCGGACAGGGGACAAAGATACGCAGTATTTT.

V and J are TRBV6-2 or TRBV6-3 and TRBJ2-6; 9 bases are shared with TRBD1. CDR3 size: 16 residues. Trimming took 5 bases from V and 2 from J; bases not matched to a gene: 4. CDR1 and CDR2 from the germline V gene are MNHEY and SVGEGT. DNA of the CDR3: TGTGCCAGCAGTGCGACAGGGGGGGCTGGGGCCAACGTCCTGACTTTC. Translation: CASSATGGAGANVLTF.

This clone was found a few times. CDR3: CASSPGIRGLYTF. CDR3 bases: TGTGCCAGCAGCCCCGGGATCCGTGGACTATACACCTTC. The V call is TRBV11-1, the J call TRBJ1-2; D remains ambiguous. The CDR3 is 13 residues long. V was cut by 5 bases and J by 11 bases, with 18 bases left in between. Germline loops: CDR1 SGHAT, CDR2 FQDESV (reference sequence).

V usage is TRBV15 and J usage is TRBJ2-2, with 8 bases aligning to TRBD1. Germline V gene sequence: CDR1 LNHNV, CDR2 YYDKDF (reference sequence). The CDR3 contains 15 residues. The ends lost 6 bases at V and 5 bases at J; junction bases unmatched: 8. The CDR3 DNA follows: TGTGCCACCAGATACAGGGGGATGGGGACCGGGGAGCTGTTTTTT. Translation: CATRYRGMGTGELFF.

V gene TRBV27 combines with J gene TRBJ2-1; the match to TRBD2 covers 14 bases. After removal of 5 bases from V and 8 bases from J, the junction contained 11 bases not matched to a gene. The germline gives CDR1 MNHEY, CDR2 SMNVEV (reference sequence). The CDR3 covers 17 residues. The CDR3: CASSPTPGLAGAYEQFF. DNA of the CDR3: TGTGCCAGCAGTCCTACTCCGGGACTAGCGGGAGCATATGAGCAGTTCTTC.

CDR3 sequence reads: CASSYGTTRGEQYF. CDR3 nucleotides: TGTGCCAGCAGCTACGGGACTACTCGAGGCGAGCAGTACTTC. This rearrangement joins TRBV7-2 to TRBJ2-7; 7 bases fit TRBD2. Germline V lookup: CDR1 SGHTA, CDR2 FQGNSA. This CDR3 is built from 14 residues. The V segment lost 4 bases and the J segment 6 bases; nucleotides outside the gene matches: 9.